This T cell receptor (beta chain) is drawn from a study of CD8+CD57+ T cells in acquired aplastic anemia. TCR beta VDJ combinations and CDR3 sequences were profiled from genomic DNA. TCRdb called the reads again in MiXCR, with one record for every CDR3 protein. The sample has fewer than 70,000 distinct CDR3 sequences; approximately 51% are singletons. The ends lost 0 bases at V and 4 bases at J; junction bases unmatched: 3. Germline V lookup: CDR1 SGHRS, CDR2 YFSETQ. The CDR3 has 14 residues. This clonotype originated in a human donor in good health, serving as a control. This sequence joins TRBV5-1 and TRBJ2-7; TRBD2 aligns across 8 bases. Sequenced input: sorted CD4+, CD8+, or CD8+CD57+ T cells (not recorded which) from PBMCs. This chain's CDR3 is CASSLDGRVYEQYV. The CDR3 bases are TGCGCCAGCAGCTTGGACGGGAGGGTATACGAGCAGTACGTC.